This T cell receptor beta chain came from a study of blood T cell repertoires in COVID-19. Clones were sequenced by immunoSEQ multiplex PCR, and TCRdb holds only the in-frame ones, with some missing. The profile shows over 250,000 clones, 85% to 90% of them singletons. The CDR3 has 13 residues. The germline gives CDR1 MDHEN, CDR2 SYDVKM. V was pared by 6 bases and J by 9 bases, with 15 bases between. The chain uses TRBV28 and TRBJ2-1; TRBD2 is a possible D gene (7 bases). The specimen sequenced was PBMCs or T cells enriched from blood (not recorded which). This receptor was taken from a woman aged 60-75 years who had recovered from COVID-19. CDR3 bases: TGTGCCAGCAGGGGGGGCGGGAGCCCTGAGCAGTTCTTC. Translating gives CASRGGGSPEQFF.